These 23 T cell receptor beta chains originate from one sample sequenced in a study of OX40 agonist ivuxolimab in advanced cancers. Measured with immunoSEQ multiplex PCR; TCRdb has only the in-frame clones, and not every one. The table records 75,000 to 90,000 clones, under 95% of them present only once. Sequencing was performed on CD4+ or CD8+ T cells sorted from blood, taken in a trial of the OX40 agonist ivuxolimab. Receptors originate from an adult with an advanced solid tumor such as melanoma, head and neck, liver or kidney cancer.

The gene calls are TRBV6-5 and TRBJ2-7; D is uncertain. This CDR3 has 13 residues. Trimming left V 2 bases short and J 3 bases short, with 8 bases between. CDR1 is MNHEY, CDR2 SVGAGI, per germline. CDR3 in DNA: TGTGCCAGCAGTTACCGCCAGTACTACGAGCAGTACTTC. It codes for CASSYRQYYEQYF.

The chain joins TRBV5-1 to TRBJ2-3; possible D gene TRBD2, 5 bases. The CDR3 contains 15 residues. Trimming left V 0 bases short and J 5 bases short, with 13 bases between. Germline CDR1 is SGHRS and CDR2 is YFSETQ. CDR3 bases: TGCGCCAGCAGCTTGGCCGCCGGGGTAAGAGATACGCAGTATTTT. Translating it yields CASSLAAGVRDTQYF.

This chain's CDR3 is CASSPQEARAEAFF. DNA of the CDR3: TGTGCCAGCAGTCCCCAGGAGGCACGGGCTGAAGCTTTCTTT. V usage is TRBV27 and J usage is TRBJ1-1; the D is unclear. The CDR3 has 14 amino acids. Germline V lookup: CDR1 MNHEY, CDR2 SMNVEV (reference sequence). V was clipped by 5 bases and J by 6 bases, with 16 bases between them.

The V call is TRBV19, the J call TRBJ1-5; TRBD1 might be the D (5 bases). Germline loops: CDR1 LNHDA, CDR2 SQIVND (reference sequence). Trimming left V 8 bases short and J 4 bases short, with 9 bases between. The CDR3 has 12 residues. In nucleotides, the CDR3 is TGTGCCAGTGGGCAGGGTAATCAGCCCCAGCATTTT. Its translation: CASGQGNQPQHF.

This chain joins TRBV4-3 and TRBJ2-3, with 9 positions matching TRBD2. The CDR3 is 19 amino acids. V was clipped by 6 bases and J by 2 bases; unmatched bases: 18. In germline, CDR1 is LGHNA, CDR2 YSLEER. The CDR3 coding sequence is TGCGCCAGCAGATTCAGCAGCGGGGGGATTATTACCGACACAGATACGCAGTATTTT. Its translation: CASRFSSGGIITDTDTQYF.

The chain employs TRBV6-5 and TRBJ1-2; D unresolved. This CDR3 has 14 amino acids. The germline CDR1 and CDR2 sequences are MNHEY and SVGAGI. V was pared by 0 bases and J by 2 bases, with 7 bases between. Here the CDR3 reads CASSYSEGNYGYTF. CDR3 nucleotide sequence: TGTGCCAGCAGTTACTCGGAAGGGAACTATGGCTACACCTTC.

The gene calls are TRBV30 and TRBJ2-1; the match to TRBD2 covers 10 bases. The germline gives CDR1 GTSNPN, CDR2 SVGIG (reference sequence). V dropped 5 bases and J dropped 8; count of bases not matched to a gene: 6. The CDR3 runs 13 residues. CDR3 DNA sequence: TGTGCCTGGGGAGCGGGAGGGACCGATGAGCAGTTCTTC. The encoded protein is CAWGAGGTDEQFF.

The chain has TRBV28 and TRBJ1-2; D is perhaps TRBD1 (6 bases). Trimming took off 6 bases at V and 0 bases at J, with 11 bases between the two ends. Germline CDR1 is MDHEN and CDR2 is SYDVKM. The CDR3 runs to 14 residues. This CDR3 reads CASRLTGTNYGYTF. CDR3 sequence (DNA): TGTGCCAGCAGGTTGACAGGAACTAACTATGGCTACACCTTC.

The count of this clone is one. The chain links TRBV6-1 to TRBJ1-2, with TRBD1 matching over 9 bases. The CDR3 runs to 14 residues. Germline CDR1 and CDR2: MNHNS and SASEGT. Trimming cost V 3 bases and J 7 bases; bases outside gene matches: 6. The CDR3 sequence is CASSDTGGGVGYTF. The CDR3 DNA sequence: TGTGCCAGCAGTGACACAGGGGGCGGGGTTGGCTACACCTTC.

The genes are TRBV30 and TRBJ1-3; D remains unclear. The CDR3 has 13 residues. The germline gives CDR1 GTSNPN, CDR2 SVGIG (reference sequence). The germline V and J ends were trimmed by 2 bases and 4 bases, with 9 bases remaining between them. In DNA form, the CDR3 reads TGTGCCTGGAGTCGAGGAATCGGAAACACCATATATTTT. Translation gives CAWSRGIGNTIYF.

This sequence joins TRBV5-4 and TRBJ1-1; 7 nucleotides line up with TRBD1. Looked up from germline, CDR1 is SGHNT and CDR2 is YYREEE (reference sequence). With V trimmed by 2 bases and J by 6 bases, 4 bases remained unmatched. This CDR3 is built from 13 residues. This CDR3 reads CASSFDRDPEAFF. The CDR3 DNA is TGTGCCAGCAGCTTCGACAGGGACCCTGAAGCTTTCTTT.

The V gene is TRBV13, the J gene TRBJ2-1, with unresolved D. This CDR3 spans 13 amino acids. The V and J ends lost 1 base and 5 bases respectively, with 6 bases between them. Germline V gene data show CDR1 as PRHDT and CDR2 as FYEKMQ (reference sequence). CDR3 sequence reads: CASSLVDNNEQFF. The CDR3 DNA reads TGTGCCAGCAGCTTAGTCGATAACAATGAGCAGTTCTTC.

The chain links TRBV6-5 to TRBJ2-7, with a weak D call TRBD2 (5 bases). The germline V gene encodes CDR1 MNHEY and CDR2 SVGAGI. V gave up 6 bases and J gave up 5 bases, with 17 bases separating them. CDR3 length: 14 amino acids. The CDR3 is CASSPAEGTHEQYF. The CDR3 DNA follows: TGTGCCAGCAGCCCGGCTGAGGGCACCCACGAGCAGTACTTC.

The V call is TRBV7-9, the J call TRBJ1-6; 9 nucleotides match TRBD1. The germline V gene has CDR1 SEHNR and CDR2 FQNEAQ (reference sequence). The CDR3 contains 14 residues. V was pared by 3 bases and J by 9 bases, with 3 bases of the junction left unmatched. As DNA, the CDR3 is TGTGCCAGCAGCTTCTCGGGACAGGGTTCACCCCTCCACTTT. Translating gives CASSFSGQGSPLHF.

This rearrangement joins TRBV11-2 to TRBJ2-5; unclear D gene. CDR1 is SGHAT, CDR2 FQNNGV, per germline. The CDR3 contains 12 residues. V lost 5 bases and J lost 10, with 14 bases in between. The CDR3 DNA reads as TGTGCCAGCAGCGACGGCGGCGTGGGCCAGTACTTC. Amino acid sequence: CASSDGGVGQYF.

J is TRBJ2-5 and V is TRBV4-3; 8 bases fit TRBD1. The V gene's germline CDR1 is LGHNA and CDR2 YSLEER. The CDR3 consists of 14 residues. Losses at the gene ends were 3 bases for V and 4 bases for J; bases not matched to a gene: 4. CDR3 in DNA: TGCGCCAGCAGCCAGCGCAGGGGGCCAGAGACCCAGTACTTC. Its translation is CASSQRRGPETQYF.

The J gene is TRBJ2-1, the V gene TRBV27; 8 bases are shared with TRBD2. CDR1 is MNHEY, CDR2 SMNVEV, per germline (reference sequence). Trimming at V came to 6 bases and at J to 3 bases, leaving 7 bases not matched to a gene. The CDR3 runs 15 residues. The CDR3 bases are TGTGCCAGCAGCACCCCCCTAGCGGGCTACAATGAGCAGTTCTTC. Residues: CASSTPLAGYNEQFF.

The V gene is TRBV29-1, the J gene TRBJ2-3, with TRBD1 matching 9 bases. The CDR3 runs to 16 residues. V trimming: 6 bases; J trimming: 2 bases; junction bases outside the gene matches: 12. The germline CDR1 and CDR2 sequences are SQVTM and ANQGSEA. The CDR3 here is CSVRILGTGTTDTQYF. The CDR3 nucleotides are TGCAGCGTACGAATTTTGGGGACAGGGACCACAGATACGCAGTATTTT.

V gene TRBV28 combines with J gene TRBJ1-5; weak D call: TRBD1 (5 bases). Germline V CDR1 and CDR2: MDHEN, SYDVKM. The CDR3 extends over 15 amino acids. Trimming removed 2 bases from V and 7 bases from J, with 15 bases in between. CDR3 nucleotide sequence: TGTGCCAGCAGTTTAAGTTGGGGGGTACGGCAGCCCCAGCATTTT. It yields the protein CASSLSWGVRQPQHF.

The gene calls are TRBV6-5 and TRBJ2-1; 12 nucleotides align to TRBD2. Trimming took 2 bases from V and 6 from J; bases not matched to a gene: 5. The length of the CDR3 is 16 residues. In germline, CDR1 is MNHEY, CDR2 SVGAGI. The CDR3 region has the DNA TGTGCCAGCAGTTACCCCCTAGCGGGGGGGGTCAATGAGCAGTTCTTC. It codes for CASSYPLAGGVNEQFF.

This clone was seen a single time. The DNA for the CDR3 is TGTGCCAGTGAAATACTGGGGGGGGCCTACGAGCAGTACGTC. Its translation is CASEILGGAYEQYV. The chain is built from TRBV6-5 and TRBJ2-7, with 7 bases identical to TRBD2. CDR1 is MNHEY, CDR2 SVGAGI, per germline. V dropped 9 bases and J dropped 2; count of bases not matched to a gene: 10. The CDR3 covers 14 residues.

The rearrangement links TRBV2 to TRBJ2-7, with D tentatively TRBD1 or TRBD2 (5 bases each). The CDR3 is 15 residues long. V was trimmed by 3 bases and J by 2 bases, leaving 14 bases between them. The germline V gene has CDR1 SNHLY and CDR2 FYNNEI. The CDR3 nucleotides are TGTGCCAGCAGTGACGGGACGGACGGGACCTACGAGCAGTACGTC. It codes for CASSDGTDGTYEQYV.

V is TRBV10-3 and J is TRBJ1-5; D is possibly TRBD1 (5 bases). In germline, CDR1 is ENHRY, CDR2 SYGVKD. V gave up 0 bases and J gave up 5 bases, with 14 bases separating them. The CDR3 length is 16 residues. The CDR3: CAISESPLQGYQPQHF. The CDR3 DNA reads TGTGCCATCAGTGAGTCGCCCCTGCAGGGCTATCAGCCCCAGCATTTT.